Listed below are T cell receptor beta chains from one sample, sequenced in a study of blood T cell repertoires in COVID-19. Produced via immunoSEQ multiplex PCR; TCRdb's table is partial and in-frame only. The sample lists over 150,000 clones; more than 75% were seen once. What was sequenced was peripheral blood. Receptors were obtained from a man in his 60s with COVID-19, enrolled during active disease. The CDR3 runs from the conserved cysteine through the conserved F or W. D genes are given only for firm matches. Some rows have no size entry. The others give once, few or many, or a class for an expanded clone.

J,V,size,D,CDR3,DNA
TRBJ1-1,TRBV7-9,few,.,CASSLDGNRVRTEAFF,TGTGCCAGCAGCTTAGACGGCAACAGGGTGAGGACTGAAGCTTTCTTT
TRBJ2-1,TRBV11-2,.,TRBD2,CASSRLGLAGVQRSEQFF,TGTGCCAGCAGCCGCCTGGGGCTAGCGGGAGTTCAGAGAAGTGAGCAGTTCTTC
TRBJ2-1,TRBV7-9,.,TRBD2,CASSLPSGGNNEQFF,TGTGCCAGCAGCTTACCTAGCGGGGGTAACAATGAGCAGTTCTTC
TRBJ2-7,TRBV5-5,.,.,CASSFWTDEQYF,TGTGCCAGCAGCTTTTGGACTGACGAGCAGTACTTC
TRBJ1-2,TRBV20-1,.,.,CSARESRVYTF,TGCAGTGCTAGAGAATCCAGGGTCTACACCTTC
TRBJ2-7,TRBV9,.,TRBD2,CASSELPGLSYEQYF,TGTGCCAGCAGCGAACTACCGGGACTATCCTACGAGCAGTACTTC
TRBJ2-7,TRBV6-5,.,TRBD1,CASSYGNRGYEQYF,TGTGCCAGCAGTTATGGTAACAGGGGCTACGAGCAGTACTTC
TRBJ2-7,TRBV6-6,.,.,CASSPPTGYEQYF,TGTGCCAGCAGTCCCCCGACAGGCTACGAGCAGTACTTC
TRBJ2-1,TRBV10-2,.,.,CASRGGTGTRYYNEQFF,TGCGCCAGCAGGGGGGGGACCGGGACACGCTACTACAATGAGCAGTTCTTC
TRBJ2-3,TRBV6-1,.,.,CASRGGSDTQYF,TGTGCCAGCAGAGGGGGATCAGATACGCAGTATTTT
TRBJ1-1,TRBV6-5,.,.,CASSGSFLNTEAFF,TGTGCCAGCAGCGGGAGTTTTTTGAACACTGAAGCTTTCTTT